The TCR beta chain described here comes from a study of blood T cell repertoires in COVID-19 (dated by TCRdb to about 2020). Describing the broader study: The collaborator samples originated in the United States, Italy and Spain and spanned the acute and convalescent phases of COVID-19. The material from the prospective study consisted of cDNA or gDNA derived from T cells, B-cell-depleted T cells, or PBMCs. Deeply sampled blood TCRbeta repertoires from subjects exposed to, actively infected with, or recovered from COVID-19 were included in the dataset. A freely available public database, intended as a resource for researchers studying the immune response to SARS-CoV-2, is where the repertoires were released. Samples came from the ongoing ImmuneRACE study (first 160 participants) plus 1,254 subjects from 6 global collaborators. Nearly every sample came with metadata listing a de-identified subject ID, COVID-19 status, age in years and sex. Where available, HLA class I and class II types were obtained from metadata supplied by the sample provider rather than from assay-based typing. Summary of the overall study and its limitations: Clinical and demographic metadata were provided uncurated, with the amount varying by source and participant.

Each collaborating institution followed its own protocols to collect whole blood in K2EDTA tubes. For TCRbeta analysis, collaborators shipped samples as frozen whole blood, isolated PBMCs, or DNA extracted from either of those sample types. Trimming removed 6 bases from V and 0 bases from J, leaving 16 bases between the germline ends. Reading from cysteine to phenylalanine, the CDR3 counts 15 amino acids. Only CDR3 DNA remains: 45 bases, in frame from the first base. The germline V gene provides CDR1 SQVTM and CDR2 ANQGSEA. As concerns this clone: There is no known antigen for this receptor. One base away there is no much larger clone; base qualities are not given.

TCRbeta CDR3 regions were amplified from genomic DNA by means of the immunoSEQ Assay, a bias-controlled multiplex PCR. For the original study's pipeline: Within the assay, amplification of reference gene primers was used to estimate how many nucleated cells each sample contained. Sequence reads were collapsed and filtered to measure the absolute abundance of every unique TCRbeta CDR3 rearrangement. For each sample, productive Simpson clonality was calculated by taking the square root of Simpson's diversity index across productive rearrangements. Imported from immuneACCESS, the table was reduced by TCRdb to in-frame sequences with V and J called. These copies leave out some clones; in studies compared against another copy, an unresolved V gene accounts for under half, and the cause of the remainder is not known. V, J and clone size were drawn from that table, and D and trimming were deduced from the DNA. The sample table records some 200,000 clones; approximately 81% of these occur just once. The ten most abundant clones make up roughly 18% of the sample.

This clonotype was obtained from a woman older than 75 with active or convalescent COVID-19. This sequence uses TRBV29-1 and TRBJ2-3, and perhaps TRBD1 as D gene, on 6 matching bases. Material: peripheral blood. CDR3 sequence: CSVSPTGQSTDTQYF. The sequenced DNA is TGCAGCGTGTCCCCAACAGGGCAAAGCACAGATACGCAGTATTTT.